The 22 T cell receptor beta chains below were found in one sample sequenced in a study of CD8 T cells in Susac syndrome (dated by TCRdb to the late 2010s). The library relied on the immunoSEQ multiplex PCR assay. RNA was extracted with the RNeasy kit and roughly 0.5 to 1 ug was reverse transcribed using random hexamers. TCRdb reprocessing: public reads trimmed at Q25 with fastp, clones called with MiXCR, in-frame beta chains kept. Each entry merges the rows of one CDR3 protein and shows their most common DNA and genes. A total of approximately 140,000 distinct CDR3 sequences appear in this sample, 65% to 90% of them only once. The ten largest clones represent approximately 0.51% of the sample. Sequenced material: CD8+ T cells from PBMCs. Source of these receptors: a human donor with multiple sclerosis.

V is TRBV24-1 and J is TRBJ2-3, with D tentatively TRBD2 (6 bases). The CDR3 runs 21 residues. The V end was cut by 3 bases, the J end by 0 bases, with 27 bases between. Per germline, CDR1 KGHDR and CDR2 SFDVKD. The CDR3 DNA sequence: TGTGCCACCAGTGATCCTTCCAGCGGGTTAATCGGTACCGCTAGCACAGATACGCAGTATTTT. Encoded protein: CATSDPSSGLIGTASTDTQYF.

The V gene is TRBV13, the J gene TRBJ2-7, with D perhaps matching TRBD2 (6 bases). CDR3 length: 13 amino acids. The V gene lost 4 bases and the J gene lost 6 bases, with 13 bases spanning the gap. Per the germline V gene, CDR1 is PRHDT and CDR2 is FYEKMQ (reference sequence). This CDR3 reads CASSSNKEGEQYF. The CDR3 DNA reads as TGTGCCAGCAGCTCGAACAAGGAGGGCGAGCAGTACTTC. The whole variable domain, filled in from reference TRBV13 and TRBJ2-7, reads AAGVIQSPRHLIKEKRETATLKCYPIPRHDTVYWYQQGPGQDPQFLISFYEKMQSDKGSIPDRFSAQQFSDYHSELNMSSLELGDSALYFCASSSNKEGEQYFGPGTRLTVT.

The CDR3 DNA sequence: TGTGCCACCAGCAGAGTGCCAGGGGGAACTAATGAAAAACTGTTTTTT. This sequence encodes CATSRVPGGTNEKLFF. This chain joins TRBV15 and TRBJ1-4; 7 bases agree with TRBD1. The CDR3 is 16 residues long. Germline V gene lookup returns CDR1 LNHNV and CDR2 YYDKDF (reference sequence). Germline trimming cut 1 base from V and 1 base from J; bases unmatched to any gene: 3.

The CDR3 DNA reads TGTGCCACCAGTGATTCACCTCCGGGCTCCCAAGAAGATACGCAGTATTTT. Residues: CATSDSPPGSQEDTQYF. The rearrangement uses TRBV24-1 and TRBJ2-3; D uncertain. V lost 2 bases and J 5 bases, leaving 19 bases between the germline ends. Germline V gene lookup returns CDR1 KGHDR and CDR2 SFDVKD. CDR3 length: 17 residues.

V usage is TRBV29-1 and J usage is TRBJ2-3; no definite D call. The V end was cut by 6 bases, the J end by 7 bases, with 17 bases between. CDR1 is SQVTM and CDR2 is ANQGSEA in the germline V gene. The CDR3 consists of 13 residues. The CDR3 loop reads CSVDEALSHTQYF. In DNA form, the CDR3 reads TGCAGCGTCGATGAGGCTCTGTCTCATACGCAGTATTTT.

This chain joins TRBV5-8 and TRBJ2-3; D unclear. With 7 bases removed from V and 0 bases from J, the gap between germline ends came to 18 bases. Per germline, CDR1 SGHTS and CDR2 YDEGEE. This CDR3 is 16 amino acids long. The CDR3 region is CASLLRQSFSTDTQYF. The CDR3 DNA is TGTGCCAGCCTCCTTCGTCAGTCCTTTAGCACAGATACGCAGTATTTT.

This clonotype was seen more than once but under ten times. The DNA of the CDR3 is TGTGCCAGCAGCTTATATTCCGGGGGTAGGAATTCTGGGGCCAACGTCCTGACTTTC. It encodes CASSLYSGGRNSGANVLTF. The V gene is TRBV11-2, the J gene TRBJ2-6; D perhaps matches TRBD2 (6 bases). Germline V gene sequence: CDR1 SGHAT, CDR2 FQNNGV. The V end lost 2 bases, the J end lost 1 base, and 18 bases lay between the germline ends. The CDR3 length is 19 residues.

This chain connects TRBV27 to TRBJ1-2; weak D call: TRBD1 (5 bases). V was trimmed by 6 bases and J by 5 bases, leaving 16 bases between them. The CDR3 runs to 14 residues. Germline CDR1 is MNHEY and CDR2 is SMNVEV (reference sequence). In DNA form, the CDR3 reads TGTGCCAGCAGGACAGCCTTAGCCCCTTATGGCTACACCTTC. This translates into CASRTALAPYGYTF.

V is TRBV29-1 and J is TRBJ2-7; 8 bases agree with TRBD2. This CDR3 has 13 residues. The V and J ends lost 7 bases and 3 bases, in that order; junction bases with no gene match: 8. From germline, CDR1 is SQVTM and CDR2 ANQGSEA. The CDR3 here is CSAGGGLGYEQYF. Written as DNA, the CDR3 is TGCAGCGCCGGGGGGGGGCTAGGCTACGAGCAGTACTTC.

The chain employs TRBV9 and TRBJ2-2; tentatively, D is TRBD2 (6 bases). The V gene lost 7 bases and the J gene lost 1 base, with 17 bases spanning the gap. The CDR3 runs 16 residues. Per the germline V gene, CDR1 is SGDLS and CDR2 is YYNGEE. CDR3 nucleotides: TGTGCCAGCGGCGGGGAGTGGAGGGAGAACACCGGGGAGCTGTTTTTT. Amino acid sequence: CASGGEWRENTGELFF.

This clonotype has only one observation. CDR3 sequence: CVSGDIEETQYF. CDR3 DNA sequence: TGTGTGAGCGGGGACATCGAGGAGACCCAGTACTTC. The genes are TRBV28 and TRBJ2-5, with a weak D call TRBD2 (7 bases). The CDR3 sequence is 12 residues long. Germline V gene sequence: CDR1 MDHEN, CDR2 SYDVKM.

In DNA form, the CDR3 reads TGTGCCAGCAGCATCAGGCGGAAAACAACTAATGAAAAACTGTTTTTT. It encodes CASSIRRKTTNEKLFF. The V and J genes are TRBV12-3 or TRBV12-4 and TRBJ1-4; D ambiguous. This CDR3 comprises 16 residues. V was trimmed by 6 bases and J by 0 bases, leaving 14 bases between them.

The chain has TRBV4-1 and TRBJ2-2; TRBD2 matches 7 bases. Germline V gene sequence: CDR1 MGHRA, CDR2 YSYEKL. Trimming removed 3 bases from V and 5 bases from J; junction bases left unmatched: 12. CDR3 length equals 17 residues. CDR3 in DNA: TGCGCCAGCAGCCACCCCTGGGGGGAGGGGCGGACCGGGGAGCTGTTTTTT. Amino acid sequence: CASSHPWGEGRTGELFF.

This clonotype has a single count. CDR3 in DNA: TGTGCCATCAGTGCCAGGGCGGACACCATATATTTT. This encodes CAISARADTIYF. The rearrangement joins TRBV10-3 to TRBJ1-3, with D possibly matching TRBD1 (5 bases). The germline V and J ends were trimmed by 4 bases and 8 bases, with 9 bases remaining between them. Germline CDR1 ENHRY, CDR2 SYGVKD. The CDR3 is 12 residues long.

In this sample, this clonotype turned up once. The J gene is TRBJ1-4, the V gene TRBV15; no firm D call. Germline loops: CDR1 LNHNV, CDR2 YYDKDF (reference sequence). The CDR3 is 16 amino acids. Between the trimmed V and J ends, which lost 4 bases and 3 bases, there was a span of 15 bases. CDR3 DNA: TGTGCCACCAGCAAAGTCCCCTCCGGGTCTAATGAAAAACTGTTTTTT. This translates into CATSKVPSGSNEKLFF.

The chain has TRBV7-9 and TRBJ1-1, with 7 bases matching TRBD1. Germline V gives CDR1 SEHNR, CDR2 FQNEAQ (reference sequence). CDR3 length: 16 amino acids. Trimming took 5 bases from V and 7 from J; bases not matched to a gene: 16. The CDR3 bases are TGTGCCAGCAGCCAGACCGTAGACAGGGCGCGGGATGAAGCTTTCTTT. Protein: CASSQTVDRARDEAFF.

The chain employs TRBV2 and TRBJ2-7, with no clear D. CDR1 and CDR2 (germline): SNHLY, FYNNEI. CDR3 size: 14 residues. V dropped 3 bases and J dropped 2 bases, with 11 bases sitting between them. CDR3: CASSEPQATYEQYF. For the CDR3, the DNA is TGTGCCAGCAGTGAGCCCCAGGCAACCTACGAGCAGTACTTC.

The J gene is TRBJ1-2, the V gene TRBV6-1, with 8 bases identical to TRBD1. There are 15 residues in the CDR3. The ends lost 6 bases at V and 2 bases at J; junction bases unmatched: 8. The germline V gene encodes CDR1 MNHNS and CDR2 SASEGT. Here the CDR3 DNA reads TGTGCCAGCAGGGAAACAGGGGGAGGAAACTATGGCTACACCTTC. This encodes CASRETGGGNYGYTF.

The V gene is TRBV29-1, the J gene TRBJ2-7; 7 bases match TRBD1. From germline, CDR1 is SQVTM and CDR2 ANQGSEA. This CDR3 contains 12 residues. The V segment lost 3 bases and the J segment 7 bases; nucleotides outside the gene matches: 6. Written as DNA, the CDR3 is TGCAGCGTTGATGGGGACAGTCTAGAGCAGTACTTC. Its protein is CSVDGDSLEQYF.

Only a few counts were recorded for this clonotype. The chain uses TRBV19 and TRBJ1-1; perhaps TRBD1 as D (6 bases). Per the germline V gene, CDR1 is LNHDA and CDR2 is SQIVND (reference sequence). The CDR3 loop spans 11 amino acids. The V end lost 9 bases, the J end lost 13 bases, and 18 bases lay between the germline ends. The chain's CDR3 is CASRDTKGGFF. The CDR3 DNA sequence: TGTGCCAGCCGGGACACGAAAGGAGGTTTCTTT.

This clonotype was counted only a few times. The chain combines TRBV9 with TRBJ2-1; weak D call: TRBD2 (7 bases). With 3 bases removed from V and 6 bases from J, the gap between germline ends came to 16 bases. The CDR3 totals 15 residues. CDR1 and CDR2 (germline): SGDLS, YYNGEE. The CDR3 is CASSARGADVNEQFF. The CDR3, as DNA: TGTGCCAGCAGCGCCCGGGGGGCGGACGTCAATGAGCAGTTCTTC.

The chain links TRBV11-2 to TRBJ2-1; D is possibly TRBD1 (6 bases). V gave up 6 bases and J gave up 10 bases, with 13 bases separating them. Germline-derived CDR1 and CDR2 are SGHAT and FQNNGV. The CDR3 sequence is 12 residues long. The CDR3 bases are TGTGCCAGCAGAGGGGGACGTCGGGAGCAGTTCTTC. Translated, it gives CASRGGRREQFF.